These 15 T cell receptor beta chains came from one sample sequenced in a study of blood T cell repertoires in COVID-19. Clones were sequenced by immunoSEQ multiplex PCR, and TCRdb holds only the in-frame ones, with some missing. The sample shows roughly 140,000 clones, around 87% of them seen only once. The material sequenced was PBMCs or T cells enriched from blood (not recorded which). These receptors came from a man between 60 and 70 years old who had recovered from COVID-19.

CDR3 protein: CASWSLGPPKGSYNEQFF. As DNA, the CDR3 is TGTGCCAGCTGGTCTTTGGGTCCTCCCAAGGGGTCCTACAATGAGCAGTTCTTC. V gene TRBV28 combines with J gene TRBJ2-1; weak D call: TRBD1 (5 bases). CDR3 length: 18 residues. From germline, CDR1 is MDHEN and CDR2 SYDVKM. V dropped 8 bases and J dropped 1 base, with 24 bases sitting between them.

CDR3 bases: TGTGCCAGCAGTTTCGGGGGGGGTACCTACGAGCAGTACTTC. This sequence encodes CASSFGGGTYEQYF. This rearrangement joins TRBV6-5 to TRBJ2-7; 8 nucleotides agree with TRBD2. The germline gives CDR1 MNHEY, CDR2 SVGAGI. The V and J ends lost 4 bases and 2 bases, in that order; junction bases with no gene match: 4. The CDR3 is 14 amino acids.

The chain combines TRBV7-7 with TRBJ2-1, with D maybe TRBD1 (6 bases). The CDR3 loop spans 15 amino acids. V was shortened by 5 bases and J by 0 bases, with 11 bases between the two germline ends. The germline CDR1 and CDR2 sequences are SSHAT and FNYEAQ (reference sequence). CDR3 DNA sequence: TGTGCCAGCAGCGCAGGGGACATCTCCTACAATGAGCAGTTCTTC. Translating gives CASSAGDISYNEQFF.

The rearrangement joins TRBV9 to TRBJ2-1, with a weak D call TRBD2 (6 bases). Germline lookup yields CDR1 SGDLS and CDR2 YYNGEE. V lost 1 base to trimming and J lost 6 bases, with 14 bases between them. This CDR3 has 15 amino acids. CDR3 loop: CASSVNPLASNEQFF. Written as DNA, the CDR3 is TGTGCCAGCAGCGTAAACCCACTAGCAAGCAATGAGCAGTTCTTC.

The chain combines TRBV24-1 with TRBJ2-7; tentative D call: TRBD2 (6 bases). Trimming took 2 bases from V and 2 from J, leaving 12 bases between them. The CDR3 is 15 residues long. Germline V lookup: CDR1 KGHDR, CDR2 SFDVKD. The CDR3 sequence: CATSDSGPGAYEQYF. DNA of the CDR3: TGTGCCACCAGTGATTCCGGTCCGGGGGCCTACGAGCAGTACTTC.

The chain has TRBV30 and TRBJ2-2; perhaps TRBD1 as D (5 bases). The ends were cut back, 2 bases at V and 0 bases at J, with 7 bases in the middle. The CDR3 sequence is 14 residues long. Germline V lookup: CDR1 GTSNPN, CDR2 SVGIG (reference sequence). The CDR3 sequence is CAWSMTANTGELFF. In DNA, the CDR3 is TGTGCCTGGAGTATGACAGCGAACACCGGGGAGCTGTTTTTT.

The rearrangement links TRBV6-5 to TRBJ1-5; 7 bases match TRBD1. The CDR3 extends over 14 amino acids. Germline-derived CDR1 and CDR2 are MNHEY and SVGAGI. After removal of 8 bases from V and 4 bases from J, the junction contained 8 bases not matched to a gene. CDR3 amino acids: CASGGQLRNQPQHF. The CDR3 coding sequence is TGTGCCAGCGGGGGACAGCTGAGAAATCAGCCCCAGCATTTT.

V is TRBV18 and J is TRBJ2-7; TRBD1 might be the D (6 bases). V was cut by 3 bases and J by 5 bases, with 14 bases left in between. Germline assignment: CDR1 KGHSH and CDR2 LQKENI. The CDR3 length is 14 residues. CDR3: CASSPTTGLNEQYF. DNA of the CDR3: TGTGCCAGCTCACCGACCACAGGGCTCAACGAGCAGTACTTC.

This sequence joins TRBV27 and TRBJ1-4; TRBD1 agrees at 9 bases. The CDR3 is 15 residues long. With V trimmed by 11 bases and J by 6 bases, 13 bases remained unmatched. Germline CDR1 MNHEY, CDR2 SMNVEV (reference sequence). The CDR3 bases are TGTGCCGGTGGACAGGGGAGGACGGTTGATGAAAAACTGTTTTTT. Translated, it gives CAGGQGRTVDEKLFF. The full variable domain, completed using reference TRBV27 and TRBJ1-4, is EAQVTQNPRYLITVTGKKLTVTCSQNMNHEYMSWYRQDPGLGLRQIYYSMNVEVTDKGDVPEGYKVSRKEKRNFPLILESPSPNQTSLYFCAGGQGRTVDEKLFFGSGTQLSVL.

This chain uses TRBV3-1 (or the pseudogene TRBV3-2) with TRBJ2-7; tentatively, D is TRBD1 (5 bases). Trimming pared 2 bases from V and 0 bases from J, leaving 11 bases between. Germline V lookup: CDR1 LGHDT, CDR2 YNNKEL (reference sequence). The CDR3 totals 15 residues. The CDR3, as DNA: TGTGCCAGCAGCCAATTTGCAGGGCCCTCCTACGAGCAGTACTTC. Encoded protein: CASSQFAGPSYEQYF.

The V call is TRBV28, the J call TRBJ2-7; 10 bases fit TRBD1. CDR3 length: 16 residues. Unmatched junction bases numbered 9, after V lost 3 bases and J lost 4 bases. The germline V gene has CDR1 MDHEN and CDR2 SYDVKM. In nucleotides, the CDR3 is TGTGCCAGCAGTTTGAGGACAGGGGGTTTCGAATACGAGCAGTACTTC. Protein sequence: CASSLRTGGFEYEQYF. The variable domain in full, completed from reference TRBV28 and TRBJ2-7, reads DVKVTQSSRYLVKRTGEKVFLECVQDMDHENMFWYRQDPGLGLRLIYFSYDVKMKEKGDIPEGYSVSREKKERFSLILESASTNQTSMYLCASSLRTGGFEYEQYFGPGTRLTVT.

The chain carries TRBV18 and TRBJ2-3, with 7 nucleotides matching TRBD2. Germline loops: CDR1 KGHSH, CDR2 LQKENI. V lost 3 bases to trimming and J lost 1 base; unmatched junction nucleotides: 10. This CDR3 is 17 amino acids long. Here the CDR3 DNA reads TGTGCCAGCTCACCGGGCACCGGCGGGAGCGGCACAGATACGCAGTATTTT. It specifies CASSPGTGGSGTDTQYF.

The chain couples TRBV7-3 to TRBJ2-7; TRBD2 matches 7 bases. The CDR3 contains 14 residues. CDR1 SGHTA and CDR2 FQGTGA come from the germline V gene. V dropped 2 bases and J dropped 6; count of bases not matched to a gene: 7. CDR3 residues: CASSLLGREGEQYF. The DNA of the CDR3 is TGTGCCAGCAGCTTATTGGGCAGGGAGGGCGAGCAGTACTTC.

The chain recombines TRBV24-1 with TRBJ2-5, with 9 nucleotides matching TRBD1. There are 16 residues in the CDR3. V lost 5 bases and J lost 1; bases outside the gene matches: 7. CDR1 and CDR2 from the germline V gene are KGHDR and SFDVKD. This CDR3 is CATSVATTGGQETQYF. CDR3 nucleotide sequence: TGTGCCACCAGTGTTGCTACGACAGGGGGCCAAGAGACCCAGTACTTC.

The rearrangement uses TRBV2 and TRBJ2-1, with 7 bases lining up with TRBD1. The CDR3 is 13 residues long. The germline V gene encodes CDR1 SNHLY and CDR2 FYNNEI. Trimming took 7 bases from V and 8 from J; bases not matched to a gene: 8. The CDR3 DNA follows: TGTGCCAGCACTGAGGGGGCAAGGGATGAGCAGTTCTTC. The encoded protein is CASTEGARDEQFF.